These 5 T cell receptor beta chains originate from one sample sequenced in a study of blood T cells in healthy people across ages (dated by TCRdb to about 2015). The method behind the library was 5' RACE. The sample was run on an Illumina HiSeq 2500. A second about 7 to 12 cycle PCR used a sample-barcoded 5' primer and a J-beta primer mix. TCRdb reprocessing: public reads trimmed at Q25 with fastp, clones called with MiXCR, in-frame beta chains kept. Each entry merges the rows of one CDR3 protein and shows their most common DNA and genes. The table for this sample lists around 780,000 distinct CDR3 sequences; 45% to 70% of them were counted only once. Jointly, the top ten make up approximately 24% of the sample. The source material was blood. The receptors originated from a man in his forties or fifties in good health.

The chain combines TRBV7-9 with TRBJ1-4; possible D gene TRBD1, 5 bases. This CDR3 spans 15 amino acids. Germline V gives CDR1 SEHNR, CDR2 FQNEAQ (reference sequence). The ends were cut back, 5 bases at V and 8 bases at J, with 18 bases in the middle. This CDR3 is CASSNGGTSGEKLFF. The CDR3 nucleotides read TGTGCCAGCAGCAACGGTGGGACTAGTGGGGAAAAACTGTTTTTT.

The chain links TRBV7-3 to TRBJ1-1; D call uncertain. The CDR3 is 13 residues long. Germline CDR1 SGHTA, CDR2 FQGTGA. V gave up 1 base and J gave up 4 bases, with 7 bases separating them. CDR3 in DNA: TGTGCCAGCAGCTTAAACGTAGGCACTGAAGCTTTCTTT. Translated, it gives CASSLNVGTEAFF.

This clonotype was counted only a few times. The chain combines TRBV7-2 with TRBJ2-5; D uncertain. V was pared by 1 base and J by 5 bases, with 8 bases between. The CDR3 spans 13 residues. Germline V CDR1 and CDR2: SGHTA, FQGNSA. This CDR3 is CASSLVRRETQYF. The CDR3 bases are TGTGCCAGCAGCTTAGTAAGGCGGGAGACCCAGTACTTC.

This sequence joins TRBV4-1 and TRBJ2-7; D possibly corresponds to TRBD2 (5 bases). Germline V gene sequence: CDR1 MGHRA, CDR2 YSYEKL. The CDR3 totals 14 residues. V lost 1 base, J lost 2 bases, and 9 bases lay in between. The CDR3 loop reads CASSQVMGAYEQYF. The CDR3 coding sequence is TGCGCCAGCAGCCAAGTTATGGGAGCCTACGAGCAGTACTTC.

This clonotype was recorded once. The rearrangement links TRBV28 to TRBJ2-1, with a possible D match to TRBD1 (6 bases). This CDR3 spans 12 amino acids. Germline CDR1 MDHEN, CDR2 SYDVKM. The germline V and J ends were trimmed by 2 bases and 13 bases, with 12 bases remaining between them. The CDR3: CASSLLTGNQFF. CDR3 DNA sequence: TGTGCCAGCAGTTTACTAACAGGGAACCAGTTCTTC.